The table lists the clone carrying this T cell receptor (beta chain) with a few counts. The antigen is not known. The length of the CDR3 is 15 residues. This specimen comes from a study of beta chain features in type 1 diabetes. Study-wide findings and caveats: Shorter TCRB CDR3s, moderately but significantly so, marked every one of the four CD4+ subsets in Type 1 diabetes patients.

Reverse transcribing all isolated RNA meant expressed TCRB transcripts were sequenced. Clones were read by immunoSEQ multiplex PCR, and TCRdb kept only the in-frame ones, dropping some. The repertoire holds 150,000 to 180,000 clones, with less than 9.5% as singletons. J is TRBJ2-1 and V is TRBV21-1; TRBD2 is the table's D call and was not checked against the DNA. TRBV21-1 corresponds to a pseudogene. The clonotype comes from a man aged 18 to 30 in good health. Sequencing was performed on central memory CD4+ T cells from blood. CDR3 protein: CASSPQASGNNEQFF. DNA for the CDR3: TGTGCCAGCAGCCCACAAGCGTCGGGTAACAATGAGCAGTTCTTC.